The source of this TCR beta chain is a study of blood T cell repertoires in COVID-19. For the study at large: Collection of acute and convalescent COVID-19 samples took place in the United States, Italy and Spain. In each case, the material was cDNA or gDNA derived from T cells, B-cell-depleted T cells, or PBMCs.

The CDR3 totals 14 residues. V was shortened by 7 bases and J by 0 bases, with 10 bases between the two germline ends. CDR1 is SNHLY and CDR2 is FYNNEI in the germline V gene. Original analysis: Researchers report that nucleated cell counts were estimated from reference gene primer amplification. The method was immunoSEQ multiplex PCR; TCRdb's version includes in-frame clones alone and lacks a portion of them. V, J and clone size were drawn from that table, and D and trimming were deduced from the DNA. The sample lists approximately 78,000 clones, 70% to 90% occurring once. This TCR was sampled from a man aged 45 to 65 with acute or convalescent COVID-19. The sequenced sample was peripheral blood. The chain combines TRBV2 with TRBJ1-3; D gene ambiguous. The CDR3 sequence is CASNPGDSGNTIYF. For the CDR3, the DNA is TGTGCCAGCAACCCAGGTGACTCTGGAAACACCATATATTTT.